This is a list of T cell receptor beta chains from one sample in a study of CD4+ T cells in melanoma. Method: immunoSEQ multiplex PCR; TCRdb's copy keeps in-frame clones and lacks some. Of roughly 60,000 clones in the sample, over 60% are singletons; the top ten hold approximately 4.6%. The specimen was tumor tissue. These receptors were collected from a human donor with melanoma. Both conserved end residues are part of each CDR3. The D gene is left open where the match is weak. The size of a clone is reported for some rows only, either as once, few or many, or as a class for expanded clones.

DNA: TGTGCCAGCAGTTACTCAGGACAGGGTGGCACAGATACGCAGTATTTT
CDR3: CASSYSGQGGTDTQYF
size: -
J: TRBJ2-3
D: TRBD1
V: TRBV6-5

DNA: TGTGCCAGCACCACCAGCGGGGGGAGCACAGATACGCAGTATTTT
CDR3: CASTTSGGSTDTQYF
size: -
J: TRBJ2-3
D: TRBD2
V: TRBV6-1

DNA: TGCGCCAGCAGCTTGTCTTTGTGGGACGGATCAGGGGGCGGGCCACTGAACACTGAAGCTTTCTTT
CDR3: CASSLSLWDGSGGGPLNTEAFF
size: -
J: TRBJ1-1
D: TRBD1
V: TRBV5-1

DNA: TGTGCCAGCAGCCAAGCTACAGGCTACAATGAGCAGTTCTTC
CDR3: CASSQATGYNEQFF
size: -
J: TRBJ2-1
D: -
V: TRBV4-2

DNA: TGTGCCAGCAGCTTGGGGGCCGGGACGGGTCTCCGCACCTACGAGCAGTACTTC
CDR3: CASSLGAGTGLRTYEQYF
size: -
J: TRBJ2-7
D: -
V: TRBV5-6

DNA: TGTGCCAGCAGCTTAACCCTTAGGGACCGTGGAGGCTACACCTTC
CDR3: CASSLTLRDRGGYTF
size: -
J: TRBJ1-2
D: -
V: TRBV7-9

DNA: TGTGCTAGCAGCTTGACAGTGGGGCGCGAGCAGTACTTC
CDR3: CASSLTVGREQYF
size: few
J: TRBJ2-7
D: -
V: TRBV7-9

DNA: TGTGCCAGCAGTTTATCGGGGGACAGGGCGGCCGCCGGGGAGCTGTTTTTT
CDR3: CASSLSGDRAAAGELFF
size: few
J: TRBJ2-2
D: TRBD1
V: TRBV27

DNA: TGTGCCAGCAGTAGGGAAGAGGCTAATGAAAAACTGTTTTTT
CDR3: CASSREEANEKLFF
size: few
J: TRBJ1-4
D: -
V: TRBV6-1

DNA: TGTGCCAGCAGCGAAGGAAGGGGTAATGAAAAACTGTTTTTT
CDR3: CASSEGRGNEKLFF
size: -
J: TRBJ1-4
D: -
V: TRBV7-6

DNA: TGTGCCAGCACCACTCGGGACAGCGAAGCTTTCTTT
CDR3: CASTTRDSEAFF
size: -
J: TRBJ1-1
D: TRBD1
V: TRBV6-5

DNA: TGTGCCAGCAGCTCGCGGGTAGCGGGGTACAATGAGCAGTTCTTC
CDR3: CASSSRVAGYNEQFF
size: -
J: TRBJ2-1
D: TRBD2
V: TRBV11-2

DNA: TGCGCCAGCATCGGACAGGGGTATGGCTACACCTTC
CDR3: CASIGQGYGYTF
size: -
J: TRBJ1-2
D: TRBD1
V: TRBV10-2

DNA: TGTGCCAGCAGGGCCCTAGCGCGGGCGTTTCAGACCCAGTACTTC
CDR3: CASRALARAFQTQYF
size: -
J: TRBJ2-5
D: -
V: TRBV5-6

DNA: TGTGCCAGCAGTTCGACCTGGGGGGGTGGCTACACCTTC
CDR3: CASSSTWGGGYTF
size: -
J: TRBJ1-2
D: -
V: TRBV27

DNA: TGCGCCAGCAGCACTGGACCGGATCAGCCCCAGCATTTT
CDR3: CASSTGPDQPQHF
size: many
J: TRBJ1-5
D: -
V: TRBV5-1

DNA: TGTGCCAGCAGTGATTCAGGGTTGTCAGAAAAACTGTTTTTT
CDR3: CASSDSGLSEKLFF
size: -
J: TRBJ1-4
D: -
V: TRBV6-5

DNA: TGTGCCAGCAGGTGGAGCGGGGGAACGTACAATGAGCAGTTCTTC
CDR3: CASRWSGGTYNEQFF
size: few
J: TRBJ2-1
D: TRBD2
V: TRBV7-8

DNA: TGTGCCAGCAGCAGAGAAGAGACCCAGTACTTC
CDR3: CASSREETQYF
size: -
J: TRBJ2-5
D: -
V: TRBV9

DNA: TGTGCCAGCAGCTTCAGGGTTTATAATTCACCCCTCCACTTT
CDR3: CASSFRVYNSPLHF
size: -
J: TRBJ1-6
D: -
V: TRBV7-9